The 6 T cell receptor beta chains in this list originate from one sample, sequenced in a study of blood T cells in healthy people across ages. The second PCR ran about 6 to 12 cycles with a sample-barcoded 5' primer and J-beta primers. TCRdb reanalysed the 5' RACE reads using MiXCR and keeps one entry per CDR3 protein. The sample holds about 1,800,000 distinct CDR3 sequences, approximately 28% seen once. The sample consisted of blood. These receptors came from a woman in her thirties in good health.

This clonotype was counted many times. V and J are TRBV7-2 and TRBJ2-1; D unresolved. The CDR3 extends over 17 amino acids. Germline lookup yields CDR1 SGHTA and CDR2 FQGNSA. V shed 0 bases and J shed 5 bases, with 17 bases lying between them. The CDR3, as DNA: TGTGCCAGCAGCTTAGCGGAATGGGTAGTAGACAACAATGAGCAGTTCTTC. Its protein is CASSLAEWVVDNNEQFF.

The J gene is TRBJ1-2, the V gene TRBV2, with 8 bases that match TRBD1. Germline CDR1 is SNHLY and CDR2 is FYNNEI. CDR3 length equals 15 residues. The V gene end was trimmed by 1 base and the J gene end by 2 bases; junction bases not matched to a gene: 3. CDR3 amino acids: CASSEGTGTNYGYTF. The CDR3 DNA reads as TGTGCCAGCAGTGAAGGGACAGGGACGAACTATGGCTACACCTTC.

The V call is TRBV7-9, the J call TRBJ2-7, with TRBD1 as a possible D gene (5 bases). This CDR3 region has 17 residues. V lost 6 bases and J 0 bases, leaving 21 bases between the germline ends. Germline-derived CDR1 and CDR2 are SEHNR and FQNEAQ (reference sequence). The CDR3 DNA follows: TGTGCCAGCAGTGGAATAGGGGTAGGCCTGAGCTCCTACGAGCAGTACTTC. This codes for CASSGIGVGLSSYEQYF.

This clonotype showed up many times. The chain combines TRBV6-6 with TRBJ2-4; TRBD1 matches 7 bases. The CDR3 spans 14 residues. Trimming removed 8 bases from V and 2 bases from J; junction bases left unmatched: 6. CDR1 and CDR2 (germline): MNHNY, SVGAGI (reference sequence). The CDR3 sequence: CASAQGDPKNIQYF. The CDR3, as DNA: TGTGCCAGCGCCCAGGGGGACCCCAAAAACATTCAGTACTTC.

This clonotype was seen more than once but under ten times. The rearrangement uses TRBV12-3 or TRBV12-4 and TRBJ1-5; D may be TRBD1 (6 bases). Between the trimmed V and J ends, which lost 7 bases and 6 bases, there was a span of 19 bases. The CDR3 loop spans 15 amino acids. In DNA form, the CDR3 reads TGTGCCAGCACTCTCGGCGCGGGGGGCGGTCAGCCCCAGCATTTT. Translated, it gives CASTLGAGGGQPQHF.

In this sample, this clonotype turned up a few times. The chain couples TRBV7-9 to TRBJ2-4, with 9 positions matching TRBD2. Germline V gene data show CDR1 as SEHNR and CDR2 as FQNEAQ (reference sequence). The CDR3 spans 14 residues. V dropped 5 bases and J dropped 8; count of bases not matched to a gene: 7. This CDR3 reads CASSASGGSDIQYF. DNA for the CDR3: TGTGCCAGCAGCGCCAGCGGGGGGAGCGACATTCAGTACTTC.